The clone carrying this TCR beta chain was found a few times. Antigen specificity is unknown. The data originate from a study of T cell repertoires in cytomegalovirus infection. Turning to the study itself: Matching HLA type and CMV infection were both indicated by public TCR beta signatures.

V dropped 1 base and J dropped 6; count of bases not matched to a gene: 8. Germline CDR1 reads SEHNR; CDR2 reads FQNEAQ (reference sequence). This CDR3 has 15 residues. Broader study findings: The ex vivo response showed dominance by HLA-C-restricted CMV-specific TCR beta clonotypes. Accumulated public TCR beta family frequency recognized individuals carrying CMV together with the relevant HLA.

Using its own MiXCR run on the reads, TCRdb lists one record per CDR3 protein. The top ten clones hold roughly an eighth of a sample with about 830,000 distinct CDR3 sequences, approximately 32% of them seen once. The chain combines TRBV7-9 with TRBJ2-7; 8 bases map to TRBD2. Specimen: cultured CD8+ T cells from PBMCs, collected from culture after CMV antigen stimulation. The TCR comes from a human donor in good health (CMV status not recorded). Some clones in this sample may be carry-over from other donors' samples. The CDR3 nucleotides read TGTGCCAGCAGCTTAGGTTTAGCGGGGTCTCTCGAGCAGTACTTC. Amino acids: CASSLGLAGSLEQYF.